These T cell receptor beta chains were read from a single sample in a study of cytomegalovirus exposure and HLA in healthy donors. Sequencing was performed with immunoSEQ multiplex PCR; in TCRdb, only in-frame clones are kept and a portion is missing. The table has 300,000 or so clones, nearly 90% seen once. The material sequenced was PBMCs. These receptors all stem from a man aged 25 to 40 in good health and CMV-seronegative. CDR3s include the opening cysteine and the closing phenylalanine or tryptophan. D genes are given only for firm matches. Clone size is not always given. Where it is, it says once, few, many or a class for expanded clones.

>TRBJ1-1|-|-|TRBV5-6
CASRPWGGLSPSTEAFF
TGTGCCAGCAGACCATGGGGGGGCTTGAGTCCAAGCACTGAAGCTTTCTTT
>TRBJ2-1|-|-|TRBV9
CASSITSSYNEQFF
TGTGCCAGCAGTATTACAAGTTCCTACAATGAGCAGTTCTTC
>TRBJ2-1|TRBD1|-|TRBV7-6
CASSSRTGNNEQFF
TGTGCCAGCAGCTCCCGGACAGGGAACAATGAGCAGTTCTTC
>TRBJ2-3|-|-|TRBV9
CASSVGRTPSTDTQYF
TGTGCCAGCAGCGTAGGCAGGACACCTAGCACAGATACGCAGTATTTT
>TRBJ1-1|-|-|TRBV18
CASSTAATNTEAFF
TGTGCCAGCTCGACGGCGGCGACGAACACTGAAGCTTTCTTT
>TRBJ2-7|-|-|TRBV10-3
CAVAGDSYEQYF
TGTGCCGTGGCAGGGGATTCCTACGAGCAGTACTTC
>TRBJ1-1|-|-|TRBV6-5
CASKPGRIQNTEAFF
TGTGCCAGCAAACCCGGGAGGATCCAGAACACTGAAGCTTTCTTT
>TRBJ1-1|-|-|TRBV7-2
CASSPRGMNTEAFF
TGTGCCAGCAGCCCAAGGGGGATGAACACTGAAGCTTTCTTT
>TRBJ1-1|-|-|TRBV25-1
CASSTTHRAEAFF
TGTGCCAGCAGTACAACTCACAGGGCAGAAGCTTTCTTT
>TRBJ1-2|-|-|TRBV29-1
CSVEEGPSYGYTF
TGCAGCGTTGAAGAGGGCCCGAGCTATGGCTACACCTTC
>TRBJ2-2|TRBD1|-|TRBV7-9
CASSFTGTGSVGELFF
TGTGCCAGCAGCTTTACCGGGACAGGGTCCGTCGGGGAGCTGTTTTTT
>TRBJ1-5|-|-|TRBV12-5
CASGREDNNQPQHF
TGTGCTAGTGGCCGAGAGGACAACAATCAGCCCCAGCATTTT
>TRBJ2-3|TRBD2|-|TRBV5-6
CASTRGGIRRNTQYF
TGTGCCAGCACCCGGGGGGGGATTAGAAGGAATACGCAGTATTTT
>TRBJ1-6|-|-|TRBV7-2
CASSPRDTGTLHF
TGTGCCAGCAGCCCCCGGGACACCGGTACCCTCCACTTT
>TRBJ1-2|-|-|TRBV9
CASSLSPLQATDGYTF
TGTGCCAGCAGCCTGAGCCCCCTGCAGGCGACGGATGGCTACACCTTC
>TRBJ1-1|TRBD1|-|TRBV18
CASSPPKGARTEAFF
TGTGCCAGCTCACCACCGAAGGGGGCGCGAACTGAAGCTTTCTTT
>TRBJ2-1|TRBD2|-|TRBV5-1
CASSRASGTYNEQFF
TGCGCCAGCAGCCGAGCTAGCGGCACATACAATGAGCAGTTCTTC
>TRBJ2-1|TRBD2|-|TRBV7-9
CASSLGTSPWNEQFF
TGTGCCAGCAGCCTCGGGACTAGCCCTTGGAATGAGCAGTTCTTC
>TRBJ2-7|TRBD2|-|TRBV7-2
CASSFPVELAGGPENEQYF
TGTGCCAGCAGCTTCCCGGTTGAGCTAGCGGGGGGGCCTGAGAACGAGCAGTACTTC
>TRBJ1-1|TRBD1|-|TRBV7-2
CASSRTGQNTEAFF
TGTGCCAGCAGCAGGACAGGACAGAACACTGAAGCTTTCTTT
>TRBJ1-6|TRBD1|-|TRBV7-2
CASSLAGGENSPLHF
TGTGCCAGCAGCTTAGCAGGGGGCGAGAATTCACCCCTCCACTTT
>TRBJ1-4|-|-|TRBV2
CASSEYMAANEKLFF
TGTGCCAGCAGTGAATATATGGCTGCAAATGAAAAACTGTTTTTT
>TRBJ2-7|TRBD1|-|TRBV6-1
CASSGGRGQDEQYF
TGTGCCAGCAGTGGTGGAAGGGGACAGGATGAGCAGTACTTC
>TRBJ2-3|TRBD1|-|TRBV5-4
CASSFDRGGGGTDTQYF
TGTGCCAGCAGCTTCGACAGGGGAGGTGGGGGCACAGATACGCAGTATTTT
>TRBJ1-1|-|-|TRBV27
CASSLTGNTEAFF
TGTGCCAGCAGTCTGACAGGAAACACTGAAGCTTTCTTT
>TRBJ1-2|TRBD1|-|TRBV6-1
CASSEITGTGAYGYTF
TGTGCCAGCAGTGAAATAACCGGGACAGGAGCCTATGGCTACACCTTC
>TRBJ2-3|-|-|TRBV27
CASAGRGHTDTQYF
TGTGCCAGCGCAGGCAGGGGCCACACAGATACGCAGTATTTT
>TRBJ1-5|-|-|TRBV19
CASSPTEYSNQPQHF
TGTGCCAGTAGCCCGACGGAGTATAGCAATCAGCCCCAGCATTTT
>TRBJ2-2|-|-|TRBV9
CASSVVTGIIDTGELFF
TGTGCCAGCAGCGTAGTGACAGGAATAATAGACACCGGGGAGCTGTTTTTT
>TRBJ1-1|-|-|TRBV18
CASSRGGGTEAFF
TGTGCCAGCTCACGCGGTGGGGGGACTGAAGCTTTCTTT
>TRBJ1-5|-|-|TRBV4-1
CASSQDLENQPQHF
TGCGCCAGCAGCCAAGATCTTGAGAATCAGCCCCAGCATTTT
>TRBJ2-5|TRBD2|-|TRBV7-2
CASSPAGGTETQYF
TGTGCCAGCAGCCCCGCCGGGGGGACGGAGACCCAGTACTTC
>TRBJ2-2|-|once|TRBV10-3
CAISEGTARGELFF
TGTGCCATCAGTGAGGGGACTGCTCGAGGGGAGCTGTTTTTT
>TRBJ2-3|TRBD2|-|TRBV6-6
CASRTPGLAQDTQYF
TGTGCCAGCAGGACCCCGGGACTAGCACAAGATACGCAGTATTTT
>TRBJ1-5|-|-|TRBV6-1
CASSRQPQHF
TGTGCCAGCAGCCGTCAGCCCCAGCATTTT
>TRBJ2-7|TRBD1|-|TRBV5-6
CASSWGWDSRISYEQYF
TGTGCCAGCAGCTGGGGATGGGACAGTAGGATCTCCTACGAGCAGTACTTC
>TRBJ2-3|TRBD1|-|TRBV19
CASSILGTGVTDTQYF
TGTGCCAGTAGTATACTGGGGACAGGGGTGACAGATACGCAGTATTTT